This entry lists 27 T cell receptor beta chains sequenced from one sample in a study of blood T cell repertoires in COVID-19. The assay was immunoSEQ multiplex PCR, and TCRdb's table has in-frame clones only and misses some. The sample includes about 110,000 clones, roughly two thirds of them seen just once. The sequencing input was peripheral blood. Receptor source: a man at least 80 years old with acute or convalescent COVID-19.

This clone was detected only a few times. The chain couples TRBV19 to TRBJ1-1, with D possibly being TRBD1 (5 bases). With 7 bases removed from V and 5 bases from J, the gap between germline ends came to 14 bases. The CDR3 consists of 13 residues. CDR1 is LNHDA, CDR2 SQIVND, per germline (reference sequence). CDR3 sequence (DNA): TGTGCCAGTAAGGGGAACCTAGGGACTGAAGCTTTCTTT. Translating gives CASKGNLGTEAFF.

This clone showed up just a few times. This chain joins TRBV30 and TRBJ2-7; tentative D call: TRBD2 (6 bases). Germline CDR1 reads GTSNPN; CDR2 reads SVGIG (reference sequence). Trimming removed 2 bases at V and 0 bases at J, with 8 bases between. The CDR3 is 13 amino acids. This CDR3 reads CAWSRGSSYEQYF. CDR3 DNA: TGTGCCTGGAGTCGGGGGAGCTCCTACGAGCAGTACTTC. The variable domain in full, with the rest retrieved from reference TRBV30 and TRBJ2-7, is SQTIHQWPATLVQPVGSPLSLECTVEGTSNPNLYWYRQAAGRGLQLLFYSVGIGQISSEVPQNLSASRPQDRQFILSSKKLLLSDSGFYLCAWSRGSSYEQYFGPGTRLTVT.

The gene calls are TRBV5-4 and TRBJ2-4; D uncertain. Trimming left V 1 base short and J 1 base short, with 6 bases between. Germline CDR1 is SGHNT and CDR2 is YYREEE (reference sequence). CDR3 length: 14 residues. For the CDR3, the DNA is TGTGCCAGCAGCTTGCCTTCCGCCAAAAACATTCAGTACTTC. It is translated as CASSLPSAKNIQYF.

The genes are TRBV27 and TRBJ1-2, with TRBD1 identical over 9 bases. The germline V gene encodes CDR1 MNHEY and CDR2 SMNVEV (reference sequence). V lost 6 bases, J lost 3 bases, and 5 bases stayed unmatched. This CDR3 is built from 14 residues. The CDR3 DNA is TGTGCCAGCAGACGGACAGGGGTGGACTATGGCTACACCTTC. It codes for CASRRTGVDYGYTF.

This chain links TRBV19 with TRBJ1-2; 9 positions match TRBD1. This CDR3 is 15 amino acids long. Trimming took 1 base from V and 7 from J; bases not matched to a gene: 7. CDR1 is LNHDA and CDR2 is SQIVND in the germline V gene (reference sequence). Written as DNA, the CDR3 is TGTGCCAGTAGTATAGCGGGACAGGGTATTTTTGGCTACACCTTC. Translated: CASSIAGQGIFGYTF.

The chain has TRBV7-2 and TRBJ1-5, with TRBD1 identical over 8 bases. CDR3 length equals 15 residues. V was clipped by 6 bases and J by 6 bases; unmatched bases: 10. CDR1 SGHTA and CDR2 FQGNSA come from the germline V gene. CDR3 bases: TGTGCCAGCAGTTGGGGACAGGTTGGGGGTCAGCCCCAGCATTTT. Encoded protein: CASSWGQVGGQPQHF.

The chain joins TRBV5-1 to TRBJ1-5; D unclear. There are 18 residues in the CDR3. Germline values: CDR1 SGHRS, CDR2 YFSETQ. Trimming took 0 bases from V and 0 from J, leaving 16 bases between them. The CDR3 here is CASSLEPSGAGSNQPQHF. The DNA for the CDR3 is TGCGCCAGCAGCTTGGAACCATCCGGTGCCGGTAGCAATCAGCCCCAGCATTTT.

This chain joins TRBV29-1 and TRBJ1-2, with 7 bases identical to TRBD1. Germline values: CDR1 SQVTM, CDR2 ANQGSEA. The trim removed 4 bases at V and 8 bases at J, leaving 4 bases unmatched. The CDR3 is 11 amino acids. CDR3 loop: CSVVDRDGYTF. In nucleotides, the CDR3 is TGCAGCGTTGTCGACAGGGACGGCTACACCTTC.

In this sample, this clone turned up once. This chain joins TRBV5-8 and TRBJ2-1; perhaps TRBD1 as D (6 bases). Germline V gives CDR1 SGHTS, CDR2 YDEGEE. This CDR3 region has 17 residues. Trimming cost V 1 base and J 2 bases, with 16 bases left between them. DNA of the CDR3: TGTGCCAGCAGCTTGTTAGAACAGGGATACACCTACAATGAGCAGTTCTTC. Translating it yields CASSLLEQGYTYNEQFF.

This clone was detected many times. The V and J genes are TRBV24-1 and TRBJ2-5; D ambiguous. Germline CDR1 reads KGHDR; CDR2 reads SFDVKD. The V gene lost 4 bases and the J gene lost 5 bases, with 10 bases spanning the gap. CDR3 length equals 13 residues. CDR3 bases: TGTGCCACCAGTGACTCCCCACGGGAGACCCAGTACTTC. This codes for CATSDSPRETQYF.

The chain has TRBV18 and TRBJ2-7; 7 bases fit TRBD1. With V trimmed by 2 bases and J by 0 bases, 4 bases remained unmatched. This CDR3 region has 15 residues. Looked up from germline, CDR1 is KGHSH and CDR2 is LQKENI. The CDR3 DNA reads as TGTGCCAGCTCACCAAGACAGGGCGGCTCCTACGAGCAGTACTTC. This gives the protein CASSPRQGGSYEQYF.

The chain uses TRBV28 and TRBJ1-1; perhaps TRBD1 as D (5 bases). CDR1 is MDHEN and CDR2 is SYDVKM in the germline V gene. This CDR3 is 15 amino acids long. V gave up 2 bases and J gave up 1 base, with 11 bases separating them. DNA for the CDR3: TGTGCCAGCAGTTTAATAGGGGCCGAGAACACTGAAGCTTTCTTT. Residues: CASSLIGAENTEAFF.

At least ten counts were recorded for this clone. The chain uses TRBV7-9 and TRBJ2-5; D perhaps matches TRBD2 (5 bases). From germline, CDR1 is SEHNR and CDR2 FQNEAQ (reference sequence). Trimming removed 4 bases at V and 4 bases at J, with 16 bases between. CDR3 length: 15 amino acids. CDR3 nucleotides: TGTGCCAGCAGCTCGTCCAGGCAGGCGGGAGAGACCCAGTACTTC. This gives the protein CASSSSRQAGETQYF.

The J gene is TRBJ2-3, the V gene TRBV29-1; no definite D call. Germline loops: CDR1 SQVTM, CDR2 ANQGSEA. CDR3 length: 13 amino acids. The V and J ends lost 2 bases and 5 bases respectively, with 11 bases between them. CDR3 loop: CSVELPGLDTQYF. CDR3 nucleotides: TGCAGCGTTGAATTGCCCGGTCTAGATACGCAGTATTTT.

Comments on this clone: A much larger clone is a single base away; this may be a read error. V gene TRBV11-2 combines with J gene TRBJ1-1, with 8 bases lining up with TRBD1. The V and J ends lost 5 bases and 4 bases, in that order; junction bases with no gene match: 3. CDR1 and CDR2 from the germline V gene are SGHAT and FQNNGV. The CDR3 totals 13 residues. DNA for the CDR3: TGTGCCAGCAGCCTAGGACAGGGCACTGAAGCTTTCTTT. It yields the protein CASSLGQGTEAFF.

The gene calls are TRBV2 and TRBJ2-5; D gene uncertain. Germline assignment: CDR1 SNHLY and CDR2 FYNNEI. Trimming pared 5 bases from V and 4 bases from J, leaving 8 bases between. CDR3 length: 12 residues. As DNA, the CDR3 is TGTGCCAGCAGTTTCTCGGTAGAGACCCAGTACTTC. Its translation: CASSFSVETQYF. Using reference TRBV2 and TRBJ2-5 for the parts outside the CDR3, the full variable domain is EPEVTQTPSHQVTQMGQEVILRCVPISNHLYFYWYRQILGQKVEFLVSFYNNEISEKSEIFDDQFSVERPDGSNFTLKIRSTKLEDSAMYFCASSFSVETQYFGPGTRLLVL.

The DNA for the CDR3 is TGTGCCAGTAGTCCAGGGGGGTCCTGGAATTCACCCCTCCACTTT. The encoded protein is CASSPGGSWNSPLHF. The V and J genes are TRBV19 and TRBJ1-6; TRBD1 matches at 7 bases. CDR1 is LNHDA, CDR2 SQIVND, per germline (reference sequence). The junction had 8 bases not matched to a gene; V was cut back by 5 bases and J by 7 bases. This CDR3 has 15 residues.

Worth noting for this clone: Other DNA sequences in the sample encode the same CDR3. The rearrangement links TRBV7-2 to TRBJ1-6; D is ambiguous. The CDR3 loop spans 14 amino acids. The V end lost 3 bases, the J end lost 3 bases, and 6 bases lay between the germline ends. Germline V gives CDR1 SGHTA, CDR2 FQGNSA. The CDR3 is CASSFGSYNSPLHF. DNA of the CDR3: TGTGCCAGCAGCTTTGGCAGCTATAATTCACCCCTCCACTTT. Full variable domain (remainder filled in from reference TRBV7-2 and TRBJ1-6): GAGVSQSPSNKVTEKGKDVELRCDPISGHTALYWYRQSLGQGLEFLIYFQGNSAPDKSGLPSDRFSAERTGGSVSTLTIQRTQQEDSAVYLCASSFGSYNSPLHFGNGTRLTVT.

The genes are TRBV6-5 and TRBJ1-6; D not certain. Germline CDR1 is MNHEY and CDR2 is SVGAGI. Trimming shortened V by 2 bases and J by 6 bases, and 11 bases separated the two germline ends. The CDR3 consists of 15 residues. CDR3 in amino acids: CASSYNGGSNSPLHF. The CDR3 DNA reads TGTGCCAGCAGTTACAATGGCGGAAGTAATTCACCCCTCCACTTT.

This clone came up a few times. This chain joins TRBV7-9 and TRBJ2-7; 7 nucleotides align to TRBD1. Germline V gene sequence: CDR1 SEHNR, CDR2 FQNEAQ (reference sequence). The J segment lost 4 bases and the V segment lost 5 bases, leaving 11 bases of the junction unmatched. This CDR3 has 15 amino acids. The CDR3 nucleotides are TGTGCCAGCAGCCCCTACGGGACAGTTATTTACGAGCAGTACTTC. It encodes CASSPYGTVIYEQYF.

This chain links TRBV9 with TRBJ1-2, with 10 nucleotides matching TRBD1. Germline V lookup: CDR1 SGDLS, CDR2 YYNGEE. This CDR3 has 18 residues. With 4 bases clipped from V and 2 bases from J, the junction kept 14 bases outside the gene matches. The CDR3 coding sequence is TGTGCCAGCAGCTTGTTGGGGCGGTCGGGACAGGGGAACTATGGCTACACCTTC. Its translation: CASSLLGRSGQGNYGYTF.

The chain is built from TRBV28 and TRBJ1-4; 7 bases are shared with TRBD1. Germline values: CDR1 MDHEN, CDR2 SYDVKM. The V and J ends lost 4 bases and 8 bases, in that order; junction bases with no gene match: 10. CDR3 length: 15 residues. CDR3 region: CASSSKTGRREKLFF. The CDR3 nucleotides read TGTGCCAGCAGTTCGAAGACAGGGCGAAGGGAAAAACTGTTTTTT.

The V gene is TRBV7-8, the J gene TRBJ2-2; 7 bases match TRBD1. The length of the CDR3 is 16 residues. V shed 1 base and J 4 bases; nucleotides not matched to a gene: 6. From germline, CDR1 is SGHVS and CDR2 FQNEAQ. CDR3 region: CASSLVGGKGTGELFF. CDR3 bases: TGTGCCAGCAGCTTAGTAGGGGGCAAGGGCACCGGGGAGCTGTTTTTT.

The chain employs TRBV5-6 and TRBJ2-1; 11 nucleotides match TRBD2. The germline gives CDR1 SGHDT, CDR2 YYEEEE. J lost 7 bases, V lost 1 base, and 4 bases had no gene match. The CDR3 runs 15 residues. In DNA form, the CDR3 reads TGTGCCAGCAGCTTGACTAGCGGGAGATGGAATGAGCAGTTCTTC. This codes for CASSLTSGRWNEQFF.

The V gene is TRBV5-1, the J gene TRBJ1-1; the D gene is possibly TRBD1 (6 bases). Trimming took off 2 bases at V and 11 bases at J, with 22 bases between the two ends. There are 15 residues in the CDR3. CDR1 is SGHRS, CDR2 YFSETQ, per germline. CDR3 bases: TGCGCCAGCAGCTTAAGGTGGGGGGGACACTCTGCCGCTTTCTTT. It is translated as CASSLRWGGHSAAFF. Together with reference TRBV5-1 and TRBJ1-1, the CDR3 gives the full variable domain: KAGVTQTPRYLIKTRGQQVTLSCSPISGHRSVSWYQQTPGQGLQFLFEYFSETQRNKGNFPGRFSGRQFSNSRSEMNVSTLELGDSALYLCASSLRWGGHSAAFFGQGTRLTVV.

V gene TRBV10-3 combines with J gene TRBJ2-2, with 10 bases lining up with TRBD1. The CDR3 has 14 amino acids. The junction had 2 bases not matched to a gene; V was cut back by 5 bases and J by 5 bases. The germline V gene encodes CDR1 ENHRY and CDR2 SYGVKD. CDR3 in amino acids: CAISRDRGTGELFF. DNA of the CDR3: TGTGCCATCAGTCGGGACAGGGGTACCGGGGAGCTGTTTTTT.

The table lists this clone with a few counts. The V gene is TRBV7-2, the J gene TRBJ2-7; D remains unclear. Germline V gene sequence: CDR1 SGHTA, CDR2 FQGNSA. The CDR3 runs to 13 residues. Trimming pared 5 bases from V and 3 bases from J, leaving 11 bases between. Here the CDR3 reads CASSPLPYYEQYF. Here the CDR3 DNA reads TGTGCCAGCAGCCCCCTCCCCTACTACGAGCAGTACTTC.